The 10 T cell receptor beta chains listed next were all sequenced from one sample in a study of shared clonotypes between healthy human individuals. The naive CD8 subset, CD45RO-negative cells positively selected for CCR7, excluded terminally differentiated effector memory CD45RA+ cells. Profiling relied on immunoSEQ multiplex PCR, and the TCRdb table lists in-frame clones only, not all of them. The sample yields more than 2 million clones, just over 90% seen once. Sequenced material: naive CD8+ T cells from PBMCs. The receptors stem from a man younger than 35 in good health. Some clones in this sample may be carry-over from other donors' samples.

Points on this clone: At the DNA level, this CDR3 is encoded by other sequences in the same sample as well. This chain joins TRBV5-6 and TRBJ2-1; a possible D gene is TRBD1 (5 bases). V was pared by 3 bases and J by 7 bases, with 5 bases between. Looked up from germline, CDR1 is SGHDT and CDR2 is YYEEEE. The CDR3 is made up of 11 amino acids. The CDR3 protein is CASSSGNEQFF. The DNA for the CDR3 is TGTGCCAGCAGCTCAGGGAATGAGCAGTTCTTC.

The chain has TRBV6-5 and TRBJ2-7; D is ambiguous. This CDR3 has 16 residues. The germline V gene encodes CDR1 MNHEY and CDR2 SVGAGI. Trimming pared 0 bases from V and 0 bases from J, leaving 12 bases between. For the CDR3, the DNA is TGTGCCAGCAGTTACTCGTTGGATGGAAGCTCCTACGAGCAGTACTTC. Translating gives CASSYSLDGSSYEQYF.

The V and J genes are TRBV6-5 and TRBJ2-4, with TRBD2 as a possible D gene (6 bases). The V end lost 0 bases, the J end lost 0 bases, and 6 bases lay between the germline ends. This CDR3 has 15 residues. Per germline, CDR1 MNHEY and CDR2 SVGAGI. In DNA form, the CDR3 reads TGTGCCAGCAGTTACTCCGGGGGAGCCAAAAACATTCAGTACTTC. Protein: CASSYSGGAKNIQYF.

The chain links TRBV2 to TRBJ2-3; 7 bases are shared with TRBD1. The J segment lost 0 bases and the V segment lost 10 bases, leaving 4 bases of the junction unmatched. The CDR3 consists of 13 residues. Germline V gene lookup returns CDR1 SNHLY and CDR2 FYNNEI. The CDR3 protein is CAIGGGSTDTQYF. CDR3 coding DNA: TGTGCCATAGGGGGCGGTAGCACAGATACGCAGTATTTT.

The rearrangement links TRBV28 to TRBJ2-2, with D maybe TRBD1 (5 bases). Germline V gives CDR1 MDHEN, CDR2 SYDVKM. The CDR3 runs 14 residues. V was shortened by 5 bases and J by 3 bases, with 10 bases between the two germline ends. CDR3 sequence: CASSPTGYTGELFF. The CDR3 nucleotides read TGTGCCAGCAGTCCAACAGGTTACACCGGGGAGCTGTTTTTT.

The sample holds one count of this clone. The J gene is TRBJ2-5, the V gene TRBV5-6; tentative D call: TRBD2 (5 bases). This CDR3 is 17 amino acids long. CDR1 is SGHDT and CDR2 is YYEEEE in the germline V gene. The V end was cut by 2 bases, the J end by 2 bases, with 19 bases between. For the CDR3, the DNA is TGTGCCAGCAGCTTTTGGGTTGACTACAGACCTCAAGAGACCCAGTACTTC. It yields the protein CASSFWVDYRPQETQYF.

This rearrangement joins TRBV6-1 to TRBJ2-7; D assignment may be TRBD1 or TRBD2 (5 bases each). Trimming removed 8 bases at V and 3 bases at J, with 20 bases between. The CDR3 contains 15 residues. Germline V gives CDR1 MNHNS, CDR2 SASEGT. CDR3 nucleotides: TGTGCCAGCGGGGGACCGGGACCCAACCTCTACGAGCAGTACTTC. The encoded protein is CASGGPGPNLYEQYF.

Note on this clone: Other DNA sequences in the same sample also yield this CDR3. The gene calls are TRBV9 and TRBJ2-6, with unresolved D. CDR1 is SGDLS, CDR2 YYNGEE, per germline. Trimming took 0 bases from V and 0 from J, leaving 4 bases between them. The length of the CDR3 is 15 residues. CDR3 coding DNA: TGTGCCAGCAGCGTAGCCGTCTCTGGGGCCAACGTCCTGACTTTC. Amino acid sequence: CASSVAVSGANVLTF. Full variable domain (rest looked up from reference TRBV9 and TRBJ2-6): DSGVTQTPKHLITATGQRVTLRCSPRSGDLSVYWYQQSLDQGLQFLIQYYNGEERAKGNILERFSAQQFPDLHSELNLSSLELGDSALYFCASSVAVSGANVLTFGAGSRLTVL.

The chain couples TRBV5-1 to TRBJ2-1; TRBD1 aligns across 10 bases. The CDR3 contains 16 residues. The trim removed 1 base at V and 4 bases at J, leaving 5 bases unmatched. Germline V gene lookup returns CDR1 SGHRS and CDR2 YFSETQ. As DNA, the CDR3 is TGCGCCAGCAGCTTGAGGTGGGACAGGGGTTACAATGAGCAGTTCTTC. This translates into CASSLRWDRGYNEQFF. Using reference TRBV5-1 and TRBJ2-1 for the parts outside the CDR3, the full variable domain is KAGVTQTPRYLIKTRGQQVTLSCSPISGHRSVSWYQQTPGQGLQFLFEYFSETQRNKGNFPGRFSGRQFSNSRSEMNVSTLELGDSALYLCASSLRWDRGYNEQFFGPGTRLTVL.

Of note for this clone: The sample holds other DNA sequences that translate to the same CDR3. The chain is built from TRBV27 and TRBJ1-1; D is unclear. CDR3 length: 12 amino acids. The germline V gene has CDR1 MNHEY and CDR2 SMNVEV (reference sequence). The V and J ends lost 3 bases and 7 bases respectively, with 9 bases between them. The CDR3 here is CASSFRTGEAFF. As DNA, the CDR3 is TGTGCCAGCAGTTTTCGGACCGGTGAAGCTTTCTTT.